This T cell receptor (beta chain) is drawn from a study of cytomegalovirus exposure and HLA in healthy donors. Whole-study context: HLA-typed donors contributed 65 million to 85 million unique TCRs, which were held in an early data release.

Notes on the study in general: Other equally common chains were less clonally expanded than HLA-associated TCR beta chains, a later analysis showed. In a later analysis, DRB1 alleles had the most associated TCRs; HLA-C alleles the fewest.

The CDR3 contains 15 residues. Germline V gene data show CDR1 as MNHNY and CDR2 as SVGAGI (reference sequence). V gave up 4 bases and J gave up 4 bases; unmatched junction bases: 6. Concerning this clone itself: As yet, its antigen is unknown.

The PCR used 60 Vbeta and 13 Jbeta primers. Sequenced by immunoSEQ multiplex PCR; TCRdb stores in-frame clones only, minus some. This sample contains roughly 62,000 clones. This TCR derives from a male donor in good health and CMV-seronegative. This chain links TRBV6-6 with TRBJ1-1, with 10 bases matching TRBD1. Sequenced material: PBMCs. CDR3 DNA: TGTGCCAGCAGTTCGACAGGGGGCTCGGGCACTGAAGCTTTCTTT. Translating it yields CASSSTGGSGTEAFF.